This TCR beta chain was retrieved from a study of CD8 T cells in ankylosing spondylitis. Findings of the study overall: Earlier reports found some motif variants in synovial fluid and blood in reactive arthritis. Eight highly homologous variants made up a TCR beta motif, and this motif appeared characteristic of ankylosing spondylitis blood.

To note about this clonotype: The antigen is not known.

This CDR3 contains 15 residues. Trimming left V 3 bases short and J 3 bases short, with 15 bases between. In germline, CDR1 is KGHSH, CDR2 LQKENI. Researchers built TCR beta libraries using quantitative 5'-RACE with molecular barcodes. TCRdb ran MiXCR on the 5' RACE reads and lists one entry per CDR3 protein. The repertoire holds under 950,000 distinct CDR3 sequences, roughly 19% seen once, with about a fifth in the top ten. The chain is built from TRBV18 and TRBJ2-7; a weak D match, TRBD1 (5 bases). Sequenced: blood, either unsorted or a sorted T cell fraction (not recorded which). The clonotype originates from a male donor with ankylosing spondylitis. The CDR3 DNA sequence: TGTGCCAGCTCACCGGGCCAGGTCACAGGCTACGAGCAGTACTTC. Its protein is CASSPGQVTGYEQYF.